A selection of T cell receptor beta chains follows, all from one sample in a study of CD8 T cells in ankylosing spondylitis. TCRdb re-called the 5' RACE reads through MiXCR, storing one row per CDR3 protein. Here the sample spans about 190,000 distinct CDR3 sequences, approximately 12% being singletons. The sample consisted of blood, either unsorted or a sorted T cell fraction (not recorded which). Every receptor here comes from a female donor with ankylosing spondylitis or in good health (not recorded which). Both conserved end residues are part of each CDR3. D genes are given only for firm matches. A row's size may be missing; if present it is once, few, many or a size class.

clone_size	d_call	j_call	v_call	cdr3_nt	cdr3_aa
few	.	TRBJ1-2	TRBV7-2	TGTGCCAGCAGCTTACTTCCGGGGGGTTCTAACTATGGCTACACCTTC	CASSLLPGGSNYGYTF
.	.	TRBJ1-2	TRBV18	TGTGCCAGCTCACCTCTGACGGGCTATGGCTACACCTTC	CASSPLTGYGYTF
many	.	TRBJ2-7	TRBV21-1	TGTGCCAGCAGCAAATCAGGAGACCACGAGCAGTACTTC	CASSKSGDHEQYF
.	.	TRBJ2-1	TRBV20-1	TGCAGTGCTATTTTGCGACGGACTCACAATGAGCAGTTCTTC	CSAILRRTHNEQFF
few	TRBD1	TRBJ1-4	TRBV7-2	TGTGCCAGCAGCTTAGCGACAGGGCAAAAACTGTTTTTT	CASSLATGQKLFF
many	.	TRBJ1-5	TRBV15	TGTGCCACCAGCAGGAAAGGGACCAATCAGCCCCAGCATTTT	CATSRKGTNQPQHF
many	.	TRBJ2-7	TRBV5-1	TGCGCCAGCAGCTTGGCCCCTAGCGACTACGAGCAGTACTTC	CASSLAPSDYEQYF
many	.	TRBJ1-1	TRBV28	TGTGCCAGCGCTCTCCCTCAAATGAACACTGAAGCTTTCTTT	CASALPQMNTEAFF
many	.	TRBJ2-2	TRBV7-7	TGTGCCAGCAGCCCAGACAGAGGGGCCGGGGAGCTGTTTTTT	CASSPDRGAGELFF
.	.	TRBJ2-1	TRBV6-1	TGTGCCAGCACTCAGGCGGGGGCTAATGAGCAGTTCTTC	CASTQAGANEQFF
many	.	TRBJ1-2	TRBV27	TGTGCCAGCAGTTTAAGGTCAGGAGCTAACTATGGCTACACCTTC	CASSLRSGANYGYTF
many	TRBD2	TRBJ2-1	TRBV3-1	TGTGCCAGCAGCCAAGATCCCCGATCAGCGGGAGGCCATGAGCAGTTCTTC	CASSQDPRSAGGHEQFF
.	TRBD2	TRBJ2-3	TRBV7-2	TGTGCCAGCACCAATCGGGGGGTGGATACGCAGTATTTT	CASTNRGVDTQYF
many	.	TRBJ2-7	TRBV20-1	TGCAGTGCTAGAATAGTAGAAGAGCAGTACTTC	CSARIVEEQYF
.	.	TRBJ1-5	TRBV19	TGTGCCAGTAGTACACAGGGTCATCAGCCCCAGCATTTT	CASSTQGHQPQHF
many	.	TRBJ1-1	TRBV2	TGTGCCAGCAGTGTCTCGACCGGACAGATGAACACTGAAGCTTTCTTT	CASSVSTGQMNTEAFF
.	.	TRBJ2-7	TRBV4-3	TGCGCCAGCAGCCAAGATGGAAGAACCGAGCAGTACTTC	CASSQDGRTEQYF
many	.	TRBJ1-1	TRBV25-1	TGTGCCAGTTCCGACCGAACGATATTGAACACTGAAGCTTTCTTT	CASSDRTILNTEAFF